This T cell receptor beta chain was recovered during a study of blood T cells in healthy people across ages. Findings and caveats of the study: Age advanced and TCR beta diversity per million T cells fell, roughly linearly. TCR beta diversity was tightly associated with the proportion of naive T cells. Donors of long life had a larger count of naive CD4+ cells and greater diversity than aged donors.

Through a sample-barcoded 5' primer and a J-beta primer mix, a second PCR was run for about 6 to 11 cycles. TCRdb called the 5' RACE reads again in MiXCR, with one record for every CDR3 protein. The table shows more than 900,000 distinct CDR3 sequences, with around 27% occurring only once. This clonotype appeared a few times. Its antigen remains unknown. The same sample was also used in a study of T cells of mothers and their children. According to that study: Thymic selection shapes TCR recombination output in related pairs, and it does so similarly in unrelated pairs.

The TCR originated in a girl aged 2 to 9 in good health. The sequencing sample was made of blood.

CDR3: CASTGVPGHLPGEETQYF. CDR3 sequence (DNA): TGTGCCAGCACCGGCGTCCCGGGACACCTACCCGGGGAAGAGACCCAGTACTTC. The rearrangement uses TRBV11-2 and TRBJ2-5, with D possibly TRBD1 on 6 matching bases. The CDR3 extends over 18 amino acids. Germline-derived CDR1 and CDR2 are SGHAT and FQNNGV. The V end was cut by 7 bases, the J end by 3 bases, with 27 bases between. Complete variable domain (other parts from reference TRBV11-2 and TRBJ2-5): EAGVAQSPRYKIIEKRQSVAFWCNPISGHATLYWYQQILGQGPKLLIQFQNNGVVDDSQLPKDRFSAERLKGVDSTLKIQPAKLEDSAVYLCASTGVPGHLPGEETQYFGPGTRLLVL.